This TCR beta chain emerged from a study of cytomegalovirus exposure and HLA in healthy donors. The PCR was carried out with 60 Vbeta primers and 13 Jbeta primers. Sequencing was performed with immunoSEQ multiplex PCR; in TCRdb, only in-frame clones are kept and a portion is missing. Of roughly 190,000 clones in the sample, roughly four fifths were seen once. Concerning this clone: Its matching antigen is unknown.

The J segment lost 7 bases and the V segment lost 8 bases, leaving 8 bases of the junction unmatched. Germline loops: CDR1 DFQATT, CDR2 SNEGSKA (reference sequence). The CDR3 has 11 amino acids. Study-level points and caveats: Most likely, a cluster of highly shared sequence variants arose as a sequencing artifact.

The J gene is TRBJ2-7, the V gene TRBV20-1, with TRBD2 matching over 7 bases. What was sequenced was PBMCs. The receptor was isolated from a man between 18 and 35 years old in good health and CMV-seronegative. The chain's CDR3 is CSWGRAGEQYF. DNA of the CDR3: TGCAGTTGGGGGAGGGCCGGGGAGCAGTACTTC.